This T cell receptor (beta chain) was found in a study of blood T cell repertoires in COVID-19. Study-wide context: Collection of acute and convalescent COVID-19 samples took place in the United States, Italy and Spain. T cells, B-cell-depleted T cells, or PBMCs provided the cDNA or gDNA that served as material.

Original handling: Scientists estimated how many nucleated cells there were by amplifying reference gene primers. Assay used: immunoSEQ multiplex PCR; TCRdb lists only in-frame clones, some missing. V and J calls plus clone size are reproduced from that table; the DNA served to infer D and trimming. The table lists 150,000 to 200,000 clones, 75% to 90% of them singletons, with approximately 8.9% in the top ten. V trimming: 3 bases; J trimming: 2 bases; junction bases outside the gene matches: 2. In germline, CDR1 is LNHDA, CDR2 SQIVND (reference sequence). The CDR3 consists of 15 residues. The receptor comes from an older woman with acute or convalescent COVID-19. V is TRBV19 and J is TRBJ2-1, with TRBD1 matching 9 bases. The specimen was peripheral blood. In nucleotides, the CDR3 is TGTGCCAGTAGTATGACAGGGGGTACCTACAATGAGCAGTTCTTC. This translates into CASSMTGGTYNEQFF.